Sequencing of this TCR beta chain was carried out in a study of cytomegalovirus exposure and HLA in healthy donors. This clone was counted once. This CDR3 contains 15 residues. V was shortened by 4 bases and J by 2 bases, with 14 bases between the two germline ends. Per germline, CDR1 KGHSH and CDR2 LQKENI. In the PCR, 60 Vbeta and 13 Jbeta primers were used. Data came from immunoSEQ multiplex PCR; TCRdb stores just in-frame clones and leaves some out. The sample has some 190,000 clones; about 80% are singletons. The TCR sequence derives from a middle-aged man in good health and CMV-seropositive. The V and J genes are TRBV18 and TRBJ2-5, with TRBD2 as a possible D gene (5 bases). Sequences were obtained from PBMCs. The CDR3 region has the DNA TGTGCCAGCTCACTCCGGGCTTCGGGGCAAGAGACCCAGTACTTC. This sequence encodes CASSLRASGQETQYF.